Listed here are 9 T cell receptor beta chains from one sample, sequenced in a study of post-analysis software for immune sequencing data. Libraries were made from TCR beta cDNA, and they carried unique molecular identifiers. TCRdb independently ran MiXCR on the PCR reads; one entry per CDR3 protein. The repertoire holds about 160,000 distinct CDR3 sequences, with roughly 40% as singletons. Sequenced material: blood, taken after autologous hematopoietic stem cell transplantation. The receptors come from a girl aged 10 to 17 with multiple sclerosis.

In this sample, this clonotype turned up a few times. V gene TRBV12-3 or TRBV12-4 combines with J gene TRBJ1-1; 8 bases align to TRBD1. J was trimmed by 1 base and V by 5 bases; bases with no gene match: 3. This CDR3 comprises 14 residues. In DNA form, the CDR3 reads TGTGCCAGCAGTCTGACAGGGGAGAACACTGAAGCTTTCTTT. Its protein product is CASSLTGENTEAFF.

This clonotype was found a few times. The chain couples TRBV7-3 to TRBJ2-3; TRBD1 might be the D (6 bases). The CDR3 runs to 15 residues. Per the germline V gene, CDR1 is SGHTA and CDR2 is FQGTGA. Trimming left V 4 bases short and J 5 bases short, with 16 bases between. The CDR3: CASSSKTGLGDTQYF. The DNA for the CDR3 is TGTGCCAGCAGCTCCAAAACAGGGTTAGGAGATACGCAGTATTTT.

The chain carries TRBV3-1 and TRBJ2-3, with a possible D match to TRBD1 (6 bases). The CDR3 has 15 residues. The germline V and J ends were trimmed by 1 base and 2 bases, with 10 bases remaining between them. Germline CDR1 is LGHDT and CDR2 is YNNKEL (reference sequence). DNA of the CDR3: TGTGCCAGCAGCCAAGGGGACACTATCACAGATACGCAGTATTTT. The encoded protein is CASSQGDTITDTQYF.

V usage is TRBV7-8 and J usage is TRBJ2-3; TRBD2 aligns across 14 bases. The CDR3 sequence is 16 residues long. The V segment lost 5 bases and the J segment 3 bases; nucleotides outside the gene matches: 4. Germline assignment: CDR1 SGHVS and CDR2 FQNEAQ. This CDR3 is CASSPGTSGSTDTQYF. The CDR3 DNA follows: TGTGCCAGCAGCCCCGGGACTAGCGGGAGTACAGATACGCAGTATTTT.

The CDR3 nucleotides are TGTGCCAGCAGTTCGGGGACAGCCAAAAACATTCAGTACTTC. This codes for CASSSGTAKNIQYF. This chain connects TRBV27 to TRBJ2-4; D is perhaps TRBD1 or TRBD2 (5 bases each). The CDR3 totals 14 residues. CDR1 and CDR2 (germline): MNHEY, SMNVEV (reference sequence). Trimming cost V 4 bases and J 0 bases, with 7 bases left between them.

The CDR3 region is CSVALRMNTEAFF. CDR3 bases: TGCAGCGTTGCATTGAGGATGAACACTGAAGCTTTCTTT. The chain is built from TRBV29-1 and TRBJ1-1, with D hard to call. The germline V and J ends were trimmed by 4 bases and 0 bases, with 9 bases remaining between them. This CDR3 region has 13 residues. CDR1 and CDR2 (germline): SQVTM, ANQGSEA.

J is TRBJ1-6 and V is TRBV6-1, with D perhaps matching TRBD1 (5 bases). V lost 7 bases, J lost 3 bases, and 22 bases lay in between. The CDR3 loop spans 18 amino acids. Germline assignment: CDR1 MNHNS and CDR2 SASEGT. In DNA form, the CDR3 reads TGTGCCAGCACCCCACGGGGGAACGGAGGGATCTATAATTCACCCCTCCACTTT. This sequence encodes CASTPRGNGGIYNSPLHF.

This clonotype appeared a few times. The chain is built from TRBV20-1 and TRBJ2-1; 10 nucleotides agree with TRBD2. V shed 1 base, J shed 9 bases, and the junction held 15 bases outside the gene matches. The CDR3 contains 17 residues. Germline CDR1 DFQATT, CDR2 SNEGSKA (reference sequence). CDR3 loop: CSARAPFAQREGPEQFF. The CDR3 coding sequence is TGCAGTGCTAGAGCCCCCTTTGCCCAGCGGGAGGGCCCTGAGCAGTTCTTC.

The rearrangement links TRBV19 to TRBJ2-5; TRBD2 is a possible D gene (6 bases). The closer fit of TRBJ2-7 to the DNA end suggests the J call may be wrong. Germline lookup yields CDR1 LNHDA and CDR2 SQIVND (reference sequence). This CDR3 has 15 amino acids. CDR3 residues: CASSMAPGVPYEQYF. CDR3 nucleotides: TGTGCCAGTAGTATGGCGCCGGGGGTCCCCTACGAGCAGTACTTC.